This TCR beta chain originates from a study of beta chain features in type 1 diabetes listed by TCRdb under 2018. Concerning the study at large: Mean age, gender distribution, total cell number and subset yield were not different between patients and healthy donors. A total of about 99,000,000 sorted cells were examined across all samples, and RNA yield correlated strongly with the number of cells per subset. In the study, TCRB repertoires of sorted circulating CD4+ T cell subsets from recently diagnosed type 1 diabetes patients were compared with those of matched healthy donors. Whereas all 30 or so donors provided naive and central memory subsets, regulatory and stem cell-like memory subsets were isolated from just 8 patients and roughly 8 healthy donors.

General findings and caveats noted by the study authors: At VDJ recombination sites, patients with type 1 diabetes made fewer insertions and deleted more nucleotides, a pattern implying thymic rearrangement abnormalities. The naive, central memory and regulatory TCRB repertoires appeared to resemble one another more closely among patients than among healthy donors. Because small numbers of individuals were included in the HLA sub-analyses, any influence of HLA type on TCRB rearrangement was left unresolved. PCR may preferentially amplify shorter templates, but because patient and control samples were amplified and corrected together, any resulting skew would affect both groups equally. In all four CD4+ subsets, TCRB CDR3 length was moderately but significantly shorter in type 1 diabetes patients. Because cDNA was sequenced instead of genomic DNA, activated cells with high expression could be over-represented, although the groups did not differ in activation or CD3 levels.

A single peripheral blood draw of roughly 0.11 L on average was collected from each donor into heparinised tubes. Using a panel that included CD45RO, CCR7, CD25, CD127, CD95 and CD27, naive, central memory, regulatory and stem cell-like memory CD4+ T cells were sorted on a BD FACSAria II. Purity was above 98% for every sorted population. PBMCs were isolated immediately by Lymphoprep density gradient centrifugation and stained directly without culture. Samples were stained and sorted in pairs, with one healthy donor and one patient per experiment, so that batch effects were minimized. This clone was found a few times. Its specific antigen is unknown. No qualities accompany the bases; no much larger clone lies one base away. The entire isolated RNA was reverse transcribed using the High Capacity cDNA Reverse Transcription Kit, and thus expressed TCRB transcripts were sequenced. Deep immunoSEQ sequencing was applied to naive, central memory and regulatory T cell samples, giving an average of about 3.7 million total reads per sample. Sorted cells were lysed in RLT buffer, and RNA was extracted using DNase-treated RNeasy Micro or Mini kits according to cell number. Each cell subset was processed separately to prevent cross-contamination, with patient and healthy donor samples processed together. The immunoSEQ multiplex PCR was used to amplify TCRB sequences from cDNA, generating 87-bp fragments that spanned the CDR3 region. Amplicons were sequenced on the Illumina HiSeq platform. The study's processing was this. PCR bias was corrected computationally using synthetic template baselines, and reads within Hamming distance 2 were collapsed, with unmergeable singletons discarded. Reads were aligned against IMGT to assign V, D and J genes, CDR3 length and insertions or deletions at six rearrangement sites. Within each subset, clonotype counts were normalized to sorted cell number, and only after that were true diversity and Gini coefficients computed with the tcR R package. The overlap coefficient, calculated on TCRB nucleotide sequences, was used to measure repertoire sharing. TCRdb retrieved this table from immuneACCESS and kept in-frame rearrangements only. Not all clones are present; in checked studies, unresolved V genes account for under half, and no reason is known for the remainder. For V, J and clone size, that table is used; D and trimming come from the DNA. Recorded for this sample are around 340,000 clones; 6.5% to 10% of them occurred a single time. Jointly, the top ten make up less than 0.45% of the sample.

Source material: central memory CD4+ T cells from blood. The clonotype comes from a young woman in good health.

In nucleotide form, the sequence is TGTGCCAGCAGCCCCCCGGGGGTAGGGGCCGCCACCGGGGAGCTGTTTTTT. The translation is CASSPPGVGAATGELFF. The chain is encoded by TRBV5-4 joined to TRBJ2-2; a tentative D match to TRBD2 spans 6 bases. The CDR3 holds 17 amino acids from the cysteine to the phenylalanine. The DNA shown is the 51-base CDR3, in frame from base 1. Relative to germline, V is 4 bases shorter and J is 4 bases shorter, with 20 bases between their ends. CDR1 and CDR2 are drawn from the germline V gene (reference sequence): SGHNT, YYREEE.